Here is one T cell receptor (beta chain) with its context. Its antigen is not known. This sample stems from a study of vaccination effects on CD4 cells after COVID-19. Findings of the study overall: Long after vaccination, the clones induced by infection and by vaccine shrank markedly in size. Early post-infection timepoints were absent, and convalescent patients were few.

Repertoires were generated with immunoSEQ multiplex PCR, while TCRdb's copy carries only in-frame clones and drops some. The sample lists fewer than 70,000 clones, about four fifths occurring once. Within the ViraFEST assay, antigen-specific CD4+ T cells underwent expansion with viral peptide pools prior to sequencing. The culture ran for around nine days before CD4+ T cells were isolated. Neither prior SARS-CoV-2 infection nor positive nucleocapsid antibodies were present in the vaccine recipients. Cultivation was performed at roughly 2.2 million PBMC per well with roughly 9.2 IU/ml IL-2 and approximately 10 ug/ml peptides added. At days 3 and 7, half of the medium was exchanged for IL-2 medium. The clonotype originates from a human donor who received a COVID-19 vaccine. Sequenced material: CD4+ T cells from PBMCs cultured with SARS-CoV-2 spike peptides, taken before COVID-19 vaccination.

The chain's CDR3 is CASSISTASPGYTF. The CDR3, as DNA: TGTGCCAGTAGTATTTCAACAGCATCCCCTGGCTACACCTTC. V gene TRBV19 combines with J gene TRBJ1-2; D is unclear. This CDR3 is built from 14 residues. Germline assignment: CDR1 LNHDA and CDR2 SQIVND (reference sequence). Trimming took off 3 bases at V and 7 bases at J, with 15 bases between the two ends.